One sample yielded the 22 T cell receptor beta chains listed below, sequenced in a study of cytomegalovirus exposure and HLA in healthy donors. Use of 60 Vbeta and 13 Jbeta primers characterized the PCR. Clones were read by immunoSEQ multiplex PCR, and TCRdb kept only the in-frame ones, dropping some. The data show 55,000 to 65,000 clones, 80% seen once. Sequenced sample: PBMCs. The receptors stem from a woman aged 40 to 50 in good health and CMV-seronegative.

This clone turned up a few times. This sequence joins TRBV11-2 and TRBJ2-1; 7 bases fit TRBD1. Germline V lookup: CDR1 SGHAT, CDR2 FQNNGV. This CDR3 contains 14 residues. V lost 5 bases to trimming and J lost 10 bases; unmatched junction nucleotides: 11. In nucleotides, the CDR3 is TGTGCCAGCAGCGAGCGAGGGGGCTTCGTCGAGCAGTTCTTC. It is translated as CASSERGGFVEQFF. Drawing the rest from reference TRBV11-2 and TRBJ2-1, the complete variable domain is EAGVAQSPRYKIIEKRQSVAFWCNPISGHATLYWYQQILGQGPKLLIQFQNNGVVDDSQLPKDRFSAERLKGVDSTLKIQPAKLEDSAVYLCASSERGGFVEQFFGPGTRLTVL.

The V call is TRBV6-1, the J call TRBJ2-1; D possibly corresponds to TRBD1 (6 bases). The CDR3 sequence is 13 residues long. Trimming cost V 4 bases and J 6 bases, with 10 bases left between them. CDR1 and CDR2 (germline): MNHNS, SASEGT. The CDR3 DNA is TGTGCCAGCAGTGTAACCAGGGGCAATGAGCAGTTCTTC. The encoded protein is CASSVTRGNEQFF.

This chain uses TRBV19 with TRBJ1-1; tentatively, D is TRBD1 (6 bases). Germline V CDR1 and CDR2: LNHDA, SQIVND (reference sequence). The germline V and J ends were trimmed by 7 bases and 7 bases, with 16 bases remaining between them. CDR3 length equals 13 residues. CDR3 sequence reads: CASNTGGHIEAFF. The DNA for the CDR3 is TGTGCCAGTAACACTGGGGGACACATTGAAGCTTTCTTT.

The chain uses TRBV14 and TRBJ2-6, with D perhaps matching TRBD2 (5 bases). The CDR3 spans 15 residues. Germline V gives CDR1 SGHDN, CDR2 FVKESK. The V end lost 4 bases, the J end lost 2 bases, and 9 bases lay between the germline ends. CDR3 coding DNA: TGTGCCAGCAGCCCCGGAGGAGCTGGGGCCAACGTCCTGACTTTC. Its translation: CASSPGGAGANVLTF.

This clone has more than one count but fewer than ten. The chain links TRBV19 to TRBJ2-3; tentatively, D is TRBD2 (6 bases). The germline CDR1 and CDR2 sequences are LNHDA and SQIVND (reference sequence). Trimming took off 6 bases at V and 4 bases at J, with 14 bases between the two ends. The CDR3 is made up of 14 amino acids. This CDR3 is CASSGRSGPDTQYF. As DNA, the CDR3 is TGTGCCAGTAGCGGGAGAAGTGGGCCAGATACGCAGTATTTT.

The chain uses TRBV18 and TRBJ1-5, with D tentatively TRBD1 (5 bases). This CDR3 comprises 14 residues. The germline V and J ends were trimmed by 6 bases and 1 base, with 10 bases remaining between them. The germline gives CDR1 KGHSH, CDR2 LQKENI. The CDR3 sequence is CASSPGLSNQPQHF. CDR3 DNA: TGTGCCAGCTCCCCGGGACTGAGCAATCAGCCCCAGCATTTT.

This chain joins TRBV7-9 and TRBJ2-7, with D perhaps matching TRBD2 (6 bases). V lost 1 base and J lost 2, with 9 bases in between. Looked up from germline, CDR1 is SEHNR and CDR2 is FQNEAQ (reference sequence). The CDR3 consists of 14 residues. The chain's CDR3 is CASSLGRGTYEQYF. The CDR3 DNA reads TGTGCCAGCAGCTTAGGGCGGGGCACCTACGAGCAGTACTTC. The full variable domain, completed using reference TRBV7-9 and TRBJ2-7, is DTGVSQNPRHKITKRGQNVTFRCDPISEHNRLYWYRQTLGQGPEFLTYFQNEAQLEKSRLLSDRFSAERPKGSFSTLEIQRTEQGDSAMYLCASSLGRGTYEQYFGPGTRLTVT.

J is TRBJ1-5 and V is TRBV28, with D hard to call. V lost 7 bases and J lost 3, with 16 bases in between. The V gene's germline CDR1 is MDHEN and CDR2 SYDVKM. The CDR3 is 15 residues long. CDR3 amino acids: CASNRDGGYNQPQHF. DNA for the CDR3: TGTGCCAGCAACAGAGACGGAGGGTACAATCAGCCCCAGCATTTT.

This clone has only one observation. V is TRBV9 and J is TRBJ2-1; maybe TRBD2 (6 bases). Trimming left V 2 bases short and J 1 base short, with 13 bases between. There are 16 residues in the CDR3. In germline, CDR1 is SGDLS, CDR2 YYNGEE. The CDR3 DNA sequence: TGTGCCAGCAGCGTTTGGGGGGAAAATTCCTACAATGAGCAGTTCTTC. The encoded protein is CASSVWGENSYNEQFF.

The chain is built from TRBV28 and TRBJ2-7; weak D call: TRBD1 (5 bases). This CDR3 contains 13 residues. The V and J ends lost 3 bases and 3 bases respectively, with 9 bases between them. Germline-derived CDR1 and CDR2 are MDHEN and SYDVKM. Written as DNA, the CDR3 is TGTGCCAGCAGTTTTCAGGGTATCTACGAGCAGTACTTC. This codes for CASSFQGIYEQYF.

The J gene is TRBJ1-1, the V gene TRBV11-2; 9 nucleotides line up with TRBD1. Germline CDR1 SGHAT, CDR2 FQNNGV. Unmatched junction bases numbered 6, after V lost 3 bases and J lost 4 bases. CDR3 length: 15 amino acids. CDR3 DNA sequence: TGTGCCAGCAGCTTCCTACAGGGGGCCATCACTGAAGCTTTCTTT. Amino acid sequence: CASSFLQGAITEAFF.

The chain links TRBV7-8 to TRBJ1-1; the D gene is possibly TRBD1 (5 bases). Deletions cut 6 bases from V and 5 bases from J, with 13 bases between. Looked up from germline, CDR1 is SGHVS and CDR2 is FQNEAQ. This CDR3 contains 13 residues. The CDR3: CASSEGTWTEAFF. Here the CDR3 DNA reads TGTGCCAGCAGTGAGGGGACTTGGACTGAAGCTTTCTTT.

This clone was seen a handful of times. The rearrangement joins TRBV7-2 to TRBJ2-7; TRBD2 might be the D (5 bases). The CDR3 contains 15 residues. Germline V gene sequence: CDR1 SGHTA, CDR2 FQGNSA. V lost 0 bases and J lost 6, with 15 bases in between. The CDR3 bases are TGTGCCAGCAGCTTAGCTCGGGGTAGCGAGCGCGAGCAGTACTTC. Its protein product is CASSLARGSEREQYF.

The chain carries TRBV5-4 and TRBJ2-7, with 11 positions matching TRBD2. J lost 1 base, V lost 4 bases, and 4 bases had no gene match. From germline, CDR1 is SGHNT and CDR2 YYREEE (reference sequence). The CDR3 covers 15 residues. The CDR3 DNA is TGTGCCAGCAGCATTAGCGGGAGGGAGTCCTACGAGCAGTACTTC. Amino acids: CASSISGRESYEQYF.

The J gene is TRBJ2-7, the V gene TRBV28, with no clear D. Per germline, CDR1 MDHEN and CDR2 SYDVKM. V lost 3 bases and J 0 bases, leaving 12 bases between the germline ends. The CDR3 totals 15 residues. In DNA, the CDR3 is TGTGCCAGCAGTTTGGGCGCGCTGAGCTCCTACGAGCAGTACTTC. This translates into CASSLGALSSYEQYF.

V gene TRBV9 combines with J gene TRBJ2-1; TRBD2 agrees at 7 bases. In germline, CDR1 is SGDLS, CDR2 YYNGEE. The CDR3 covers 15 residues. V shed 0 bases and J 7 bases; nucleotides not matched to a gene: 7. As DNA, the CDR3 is TGTGCCAGCAGCGTAGGGGGCGGGAGTGTAAATGAGCAGTTCTTC. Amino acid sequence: CASSVGGGSVNEQFF.

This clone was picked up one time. The CDR3 nucleotides read TGTGCCAGCAGTTTATCACGGACAGGCGGCTACGAGCAGTACTTC. Its translation: CASSLSRTGGYEQYF. The chain combines TRBV27 with TRBJ2-7, with TRBD1 matching 7 bases. Germline CDR1 reads MNHEY; CDR2 reads SMNVEV (reference sequence). Losses at the gene ends were 0 bases for V and 3 bases for J; bases not matched to a gene: 5. This CDR3 has 15 amino acids.

CDR3 DNA sequence: TGTGCCAGCAGCGTCGGACAGGGGGCAACTGGCTACACCTTC. Protein product: CASSVGQGATGYTF. This chain connects TRBV9 to TRBJ1-2, with TRBD1 matching 11 bases. Trimming took 2 bases from V and 7 from J; bases not matched to a gene: 4. Germline V gives CDR1 SGDLS, CDR2 YYNGEE. CDR3 length: 14 amino acids.

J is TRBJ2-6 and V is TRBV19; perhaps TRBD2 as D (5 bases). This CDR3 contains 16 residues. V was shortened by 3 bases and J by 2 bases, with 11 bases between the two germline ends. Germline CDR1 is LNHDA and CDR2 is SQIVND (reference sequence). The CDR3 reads CASSILGDPGANVLTF. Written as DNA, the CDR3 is TGTGCCAGTAGTATCTTGGGAGACCCTGGGGCCAACGTCCTGACTTTC. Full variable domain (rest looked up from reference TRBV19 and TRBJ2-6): DGGITQSPKYLFRKEGQNVTLSCEQNLNHDAMYWYRQDPGQGLRLIYYSQIVNDFQKGDIAEGYSVSREKKESFPLTVTSAQKNPTAFYLCASSILGDPGANVLTFGAGSRLTVL.

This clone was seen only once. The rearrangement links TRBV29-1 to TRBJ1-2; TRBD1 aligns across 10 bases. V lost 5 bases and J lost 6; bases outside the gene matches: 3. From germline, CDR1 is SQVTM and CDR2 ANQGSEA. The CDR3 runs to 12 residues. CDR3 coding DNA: TGCAGCGTTCGCGGGACAGGGGATGGCTACACCTTC. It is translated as CSVRGTGDGYTF.

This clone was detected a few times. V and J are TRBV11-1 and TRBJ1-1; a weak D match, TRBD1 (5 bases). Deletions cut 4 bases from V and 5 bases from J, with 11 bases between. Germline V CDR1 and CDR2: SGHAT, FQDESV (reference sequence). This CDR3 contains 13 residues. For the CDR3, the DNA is TGTGCCAGCAGCTCACAGGAAGAAACTGAAGCTTTCTTT. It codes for CASSSQEETEAFF.

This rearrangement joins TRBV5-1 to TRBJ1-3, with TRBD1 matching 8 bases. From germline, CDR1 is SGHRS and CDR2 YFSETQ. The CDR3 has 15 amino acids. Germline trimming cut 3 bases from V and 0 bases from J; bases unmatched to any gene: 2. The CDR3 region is CASSSTGGSGNTIYF. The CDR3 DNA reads TGCGCCAGCAGCTCCACAGGGGGCTCTGGAAACACCATATATTTT.